This T cell receptor beta chain emerged from a study of blood T cell repertoires in COVID-19. On the study more broadly: Collection of acute and convalescent COVID-19 samples took place in the United States, Italy and Spain. T cells, B-cell-depleted T cells, or PBMCs provided the cDNA or gDNA that served as material.

Germline V gene lookup returns CDR1 MNHEY and CDR2 SVGEGT. The CDR3 runs to 13 residues. V was pared by 6 bases and J by 7 bases, with 8 bases of the junction left unmatched. As handled by the study authors: Scientists estimated how many nucleated cells there were by amplifying reference gene primers. Clones were sequenced by immunoSEQ multiplex PCR, and TCRdb holds only the in-frame ones, with some missing. V and J calls and clone size come straight from that table; D and trimming were deduced from the DNA. Found here are over 150,000 clones, approximately 91% of them singletons; the top ten hold approximately 5%.

The receptor was isolated from a man aged 18 to 30 with COVID-19, enrolled during active disease. This chain links TRBV6-2 or TRBV6-3 with TRBJ1-2; 7 bases are a match to TRBD1. The sequenced sample consisted of peripheral blood. CDR3 coding DNA: TGTGCCAGCAGCCCTCAGGGGGTCCGTGGCTACACCTTC. Encoded protein: CASSPQGVRGYTF.